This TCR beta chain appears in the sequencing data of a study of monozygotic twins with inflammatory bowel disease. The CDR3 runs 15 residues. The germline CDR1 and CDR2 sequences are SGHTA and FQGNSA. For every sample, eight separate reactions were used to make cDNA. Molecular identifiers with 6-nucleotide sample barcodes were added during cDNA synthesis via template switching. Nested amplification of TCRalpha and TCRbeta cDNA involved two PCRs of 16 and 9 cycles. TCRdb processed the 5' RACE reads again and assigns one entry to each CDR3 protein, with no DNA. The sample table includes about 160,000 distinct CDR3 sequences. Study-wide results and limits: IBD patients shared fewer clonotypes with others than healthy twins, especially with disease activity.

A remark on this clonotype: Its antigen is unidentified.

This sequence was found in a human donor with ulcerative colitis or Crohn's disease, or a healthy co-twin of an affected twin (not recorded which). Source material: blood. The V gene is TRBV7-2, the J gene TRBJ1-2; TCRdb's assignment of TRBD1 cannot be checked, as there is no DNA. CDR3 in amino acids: CASSLDRATNYGYTF. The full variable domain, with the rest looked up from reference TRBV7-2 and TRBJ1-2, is GAGVSQSPSNKVTEKGKDVELRCDPISGHTALYWYRQSLGQGLEFLIYFQGNSAPDKSGLPSDRFSAERTGGSVSTLTIQRTQQEDSAVYLCASSLDRATNYGYTFGSGTRLTVV.